This is a list of T cell receptor beta chains from one sample in a study of blood T cell repertoires in COVID-19. Method: immunoSEQ multiplex PCR; TCRdb's copy keeps in-frame clones and lacks some. The data show around 120,000 clones, approximately 87% seen once. Sequenced material: peripheral blood. The source is a man between 65 and 85 years old who had recovered from COVID-19. Each CDR3 is given with its conserved first and last residue. Each record gives: V gene, CDR3 protein.

TRBV3-1/TRBV3-2 | CASSQDIEQFF
TRBV2 | CASSEAGQGEGQYF
TRBV18 | CASSSIAGVEEANEQFF
TRBV6-2/TRBV6-3 | CASSYSSMGTRYTGELFF
TRBV27 | CASSSYTGAYEQYF
TRBV6-6 | CASSFSSGEETQYF
TRBV5-1 | CASSVDRLLGEQYF
TRBV9 | CASSASGGGIPNEQFF
TRBV7-9 | CASSFYEAPPFYEQYF
TRBV30 | CACSRRTRNEKLFF
TRBV6-6 | CASSSSSGGAEAFF
TRBV28 | CASRETGSSYEQYF
TRBV24-1 | CATSGLEGLRSNEQFF
TRBV6-6 | CASSPGLAGVTDTQYF
TRBV5-1 | CASSSSTGESSRGYTF
TRBV6-1 | CASSEGPGLDTEAFF
TRBV10-3 | CAISEFDRETGELFF
TRBV9 | CASSLQGLAGQETQYF
TRBV4-1 | CASSQDTETEQFF
TRBV18 | CASSPGTSGRDTQYF
TRBV2 | CASSEGGRVEQYF
TRBV14 | CASSQATHTEAFF
TRBV5-1 | CASSLVAGGNEQFF
TRBV29-1 | CSAGRGLPSDGYTF
TRBV10-1 | CASSESGLAVYTGELFF
TRBV5-1 | CASSLMQGGGVSYNEQFF
TRBV5-4 | CASSLGDKANEKLFF
TRBV10-3 | CAISDGGGDIQYF
TRBV7-9 | CASSLYQGHTEAFF
TRBV10-3 | CAISGPGLYNEQFF
TRBV2 | CARQKPQGNEQFF
TRBV5-5 | CASSSVLSGSRIGPQHF
TRBV7-3 | CASSPRENTEAFF
TRBV6-5 | CASRANRRGNQPQHF
TRBV9 | CASSQGLAGVGEQYF
TRBV24-1 | CATSEGGRLNTEAFF
TRBV24-1 | CATSDLRQGADTQYF
TRBV19 | CASSMERRGGNQPQHF
TRBV29-1 | CSAVGALQETQYF
TRBV14 | CASSQADRSNYGYTF
TRBV5-1 | CATSTSGGTDTQYF
TRBV12-5 | CASGLVPIGQTGELFF
TRBV7-9 | CASSLGMVGEVRQETQYF
TRBV3-1/TRBV3-2 | CASSQYLAGGVETQYF
TRBV2 | CASSGGPYDNEQFF
TRBV6-6 | CASGRQSTSAGELFF
TRBV7-8 | CASSQTWTSGSEQFF
TRBV9 | CASSVQGSTGELFF
TRBV2 | CASTFTFGGNQPQHF
TRBV10-1 | CASSESTATGEKLFF
TRBV18 | CASSPPSRGEQYF
TRBV5-1 | CASSPGDRGHTGELFF
TRBV27 | CASSWGPKSTDTQYF
TRBV27 | CASSPPGVVQPQHF